This record covers a single TCR beta chain. TCRdb keeps only in-frame clones here, not all; method: immunoSEQ multiplex PCR. The table includes almost 35,000 clones, more than 75% detected once. The germline V gene has CDR1 SGHRS and CDR2 YFSETQ. The CDR3 covers 12 residues. V gave up 4 bases and J gave up 9 bases; unmatched junction bases: 3. The entry originates in a study of blood T cell repertoires in COVID-19. For the study at large: T cells, B-cell-depleted T cells, or PBMCs provided the cDNA or gDNA that served as material.

The chain couples TRBV5-1 to TRBJ2-1, with 8 bases aligning to TRBD2. This clonotype was obtained from a man older than 75 with acute or convalescent COVID-19. Sequenced material: peripheral blood. The CDR3 DNA reads as TGCGCCAGCAGCCGAGCGGGAGCTGAGCAGTTCTTC. Translating it yields CASSRAGAEQFF.